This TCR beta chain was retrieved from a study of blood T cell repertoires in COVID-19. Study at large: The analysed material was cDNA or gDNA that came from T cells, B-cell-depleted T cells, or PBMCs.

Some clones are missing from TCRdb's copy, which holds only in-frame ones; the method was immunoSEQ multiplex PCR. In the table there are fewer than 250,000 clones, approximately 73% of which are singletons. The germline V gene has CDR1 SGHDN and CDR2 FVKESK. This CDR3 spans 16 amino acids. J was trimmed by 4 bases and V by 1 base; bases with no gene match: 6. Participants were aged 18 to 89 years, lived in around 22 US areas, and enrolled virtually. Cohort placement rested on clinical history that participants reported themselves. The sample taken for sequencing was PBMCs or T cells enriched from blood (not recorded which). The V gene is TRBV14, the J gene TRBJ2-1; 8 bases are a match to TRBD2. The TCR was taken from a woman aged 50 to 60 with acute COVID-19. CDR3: CASSQGGKRGYNEQFF. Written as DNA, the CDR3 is TGTGCCAGCAGCCAAGGGGGCAAGCGGGGGTACAATGAGCAGTTCTTC.